The 18 T cell receptor beta chains presented below share a single source sample, sequenced in a study of beta chain features in type 1 diabetes. Of the isolated RNA, all was reverse transcribed, and so the sequenced material was expressed TCRB transcripts. TCRdb's copy holds only in-frame clones and misses some; the assay was immunoSEQ multiplex PCR. Among approximately 470,000 clones listed, 30% were seen once. The material sequenced was naive CD4+ T cells from blood. The receptor source for this set is a man between 18 and 29 years old in good health.

The V gene is TRBV27, the J gene TRBJ2-1; 8 bases match TRBD2. V trimming: 4 bases; J trimming: 6 bases; junction bases outside the gene matches: 5. Germline CDR1 reads MNHEY; CDR2 reads SMNVEV (reference sequence). The CDR3 runs to 14 residues. The chain's CDR3 is CASSSGTSPNEQFF. The CDR3 bases are TGTGCCAGCAGTTCCGGGACTAGTCCCAATGAGCAGTTCTTC.

V and J are TRBV29-1 and TRBJ2-1; 9 bases line up with TRBD2. CDR1 is SQVTM, CDR2 ANQGSEA, per germline. V trimming: 2 bases; J trimming: 8 bases; junction bases outside the gene matches: 16. The CDR3 consists of 17 residues. This CDR3 reads CSVELSGRLYISDEQFF. The CDR3 coding sequence is TGCAGCGTTGAATTAAGCGGGAGGCTCTATATTAGCGATGAGCAGTTCTTC.

This clone has more than one count but fewer than ten. J is TRBJ1-3 and V is TRBV30; TRBD1 might be the D (6 bases). V was shortened by 3 bases and J by 4 bases, with 13 bases between the two germline ends. Germline V CDR1 and CDR2: GTSNPN, SVGIG (reference sequence). The CDR3 has 14 amino acids. The CDR3 bases are TGTGCCTGGAGGCTAAGGGGGTCGGGAAACACCATATATTTT. Translated: CAWRLRGSGNTIYF.

In its sample, this clone was seen a few times. This chain joins TRBV29-1 and TRBJ1-2; D gene uncertain. The germline V and J ends were trimmed by 3 bases and 1 base, with 0 bases remaining between them. Germline CDR1 is SQVTM and CDR2 is ANQGSEA. There are 10 residues in the CDR3. The CDR3 here is CSVDNYGYTF. The CDR3 DNA follows: TGCAGCGTTGATAACTATGGCTACACCTTC.

The chain joins TRBV11-2 to TRBJ2-7, with 8 bases identical to TRBD1. With V trimmed by 1 base and J by 3 bases, 5 bases remained unmatched. Germline CDR1 SGHAT, CDR2 FQNNGV. The CDR3 loop spans 15 amino acids. The CDR3 sequence is CASSLGTGTIYEQYF. The CDR3 region has the DNA TGTGCCAGCAGCTTAGGGACAGGGACCATCTACGAGCAGTACTTC.

The rearrangement joins TRBV5-4 to TRBJ1-2, with a possible D match to TRBD1 (5 bases). V was shortened by 0 bases and J by 6 bases, with 12 bases between the two germline ends. The germline gives CDR1 SGHNT, CDR2 YYREEE (reference sequence). This CDR3 is built from 14 residues. DNA of the CDR3: TGTGCCAGCAGCTTGGTAAAATCGGGGCATGGCTACACCTTC. The encoded protein is CASSLVKSGHGYTF.

The V gene is TRBV7-9, the J gene TRBJ2-2; possibly TRBD1 for D (6 bases). Germline assignment: CDR1 SEHNR and CDR2 FQNEAQ (reference sequence). CDR3 length: 14 amino acids. V was shortened by 2 bases and J by 6 bases, with 10 bases between the two germline ends. As DNA, the CDR3 is TGTGCCAGCAGCTTACAGGGGTTCGCCGGGGAGCTGTTTTTT. Its translation is CASSLQGFAGELFF. The whole variable domain, remainder taken from reference TRBV7-9 and TRBJ2-2, is DTGVSQNPRHKITKRGQNVTFRCDPISEHNRLYWYRQTLGQGPEFLTYFQNEAQLEKSRLLSDRFSAERPKGSFSTLEIQRTEQGDSAMYLCASSLQGFAGELFFGEGSRLTVL.

The sample holds a few counts of this clone. The rearrangement links TRBV5-6 to TRBJ1-2; D uncertain. The germline V and J ends were trimmed by 5 bases and 8 bases, with 10 bases remaining between them. Germline CDR1 and CDR2: SGHDT and YYEEEE. This CDR3 has 11 residues. DNA for the CDR3: TGTGCCAGCAGTCTAGGGTCCGGCTACACCTTC. Translated, it gives CASSLGSGYTF.

This chain connects TRBV4-3 to TRBJ2-7; 7 nucleotides line up with TRBD2. This CDR3 has 15 residues. V lost 2 bases and J lost 3; bases outside the gene matches: 7. Germline V gene lookup returns CDR1 LGHNA and CDR2 YSLEER. CDR3 in DNA: TGCGCCAGCAGCCAATCCGGGACTATTAACTACGAGCAGTACTTC. Protein: CASSQSGTINYEQYF.

The chain has TRBV7-2 and TRBJ1-2, with D possibly being TRBD1 (6 bases). CDR3 length equals 15 residues. Germline loops: CDR1 SGHTA, CDR2 FQGNSA. V was cut by 5 bases and J by 4 bases, with 17 bases left in between. CDR3 sequence: CASSALRTAAYGYTF. In DNA, the CDR3 is TGTGCCAGCAGCGCCCTCCGGACAGCCGCCTATGGCTACACCTTC.

This clone was counted between two and nine times. V usage is TRBV19 and J usage is TRBJ2-5; D remains ambiguous. The V gene lost 9 bases and the J gene lost 4 bases, with 9 bases spanning the gap. Germline V gene sequence: CDR1 LNHDA, CDR2 SQIVND (reference sequence). This CDR3 has 11 amino acids. The CDR3 spells CASKERETQYF. The DNA for the CDR3 is TGTGCCAGCAAGGAACGAGAGACCCAGTACTTC.

This clone was seen a handful of times. The V gene is TRBV2, the J gene TRBJ2-3; a weak D match, TRBD1 (6 bases). Germline CDR1 reads SNHLY; CDR2 reads FYNNEI. Between the trimmed V and J ends, which lost 7 bases and 6 bases, there was a span of 14 bases. There are 13 residues in the CDR3. Written as DNA, the CDR3 is TGTGCCAGCAACGACAGGAGCAGGGATACGCAGTATTTT. Amino acid sequence: CASNDRSRDTQYF.

This rearrangement joins TRBV5-1 to TRBJ2-1, with TRBD1 as a possible D gene (6 bases). The CDR3 sequence is 14 residues long. The germline V gene has CDR1 SGHRS and CDR2 YFSETQ. Trimming left V 3 bases short and J 9 bases short, with 16 bases between. CDR3 sequence reads: CASSWGQGPGEQFF. CDR3 nucleotide sequence: TGCGCCAGCAGCTGGGGGCAGGGACCGGGTGAGCAGTTCTTC.

The chain recombines TRBV5-1 with TRBJ2-6; D is unclear. V was clipped by 4 bases and J by 1 base, with 6 bases between them. The CDR3 is 14 residues long. Germline V lookup: CDR1 SGHRS, CDR2 YFSETQ. CDR3 in DNA: TGCGCCAGCAGCCTACAGTCTGGGGCCAACGTCCTGACTTTC. Residues: CASSLQSGANVLTF.

The rearrangement links TRBV9 to TRBJ2-3; D call uncertain. The CDR3 totals 15 residues. Germline CDR1 SGDLS, CDR2 YYNGEE. Trimming stripped 0 bases from V and 0 bases from J, with 8 bases between. This chain's CDR3 is CASSVGWASTDTQYF. The CDR3 DNA is TGTGCCAGCAGCGTAGGTTGGGCGAGCACAGATACGCAGTATTTT.

This clone came up a few times. This chain links TRBV30 with TRBJ2-5, with D hard to call. Germline CDR1 reads GTSNPN; CDR2 reads SVGIG (reference sequence). This CDR3 has 12 amino acids. Trimming cost V 0 bases and J 2 bases, with 4 bases left between them. The CDR3 region has the DNA TGTGCCTGGAGTGTACGTCAAGAGACCCAGTACTTC. Protein: CAWSVRQETQYF.

V and J are TRBV6-6 and TRBJ2-3; perhaps TRBD2 as D (6 bases). The CDR3 consists of 13 residues. V was shortened by 6 bases and J by 8 bases, with 15 bases between the two germline ends. Germline V gene data show CDR1 as MNHNY and CDR2 as SVGAGI (reference sequence). CDR3 sequence reads: CASSWEVDGTQYF. In DNA form, the CDR3 reads TGTGCCAGCAGCTGGGAGGTTGATGGTACGCAGTATTTT.

V gene TRBV29-1 combines with J gene TRBJ1-1; D is unresolved. CDR1 is SQVTM and CDR2 is ANQGSEA in the germline V gene. Trimming removed 4 bases from V and 0 bases from J, with 15 bases in between. The CDR3 covers 15 residues. The CDR3 sequence: CSVVGEARVNTEAFF. The DNA of the CDR3 is TGCAGCGTTGTAGGAGAGGCCAGAGTGAACACTGAAGCTTTCTTT.